This T cell receptor (beta chain) is drawn from a study of T cell responses to AZD1222 COVID-19 vaccine. Study conclusions and caveats: Receipt of two AZD1222 doses was followed by a rise in Spike-specific TCR breadth and depth. Targets within unmutated variant regions were reportedly found for nearly half of spike-specific TCRs.

Germline V gene lookup returns CDR1 SNHLY and CDR2 FYNNEI. CDR3 size: 14 residues. Losses at the gene ends were 6 bases for V and 3 bases for J; bases not matched to a gene: 4. This table comes from immunoSEQ multiplex PCR, and its TCRdb copy is limited to in-frame clones, with some not included. The data show tens of thousands of clones, around 85% seen once. Note on this clone: Its matching antigen is unknown.

The clonotype comes from an adult who received the AZD1222 COVID-19 vaccine. The sequences come from peripheral blood, collected 28 days after the second AZD1222 dose. This sequence joins TRBV2 and TRBJ2-7; 11 bases are shared with TRBD1. CDR3 protein: CASRGDRGNYEQYF. CDR3 nucleotide sequence: TGTGCCAGCAGAGGGGACAGGGGGAACTACGAGCAGTACTTC.